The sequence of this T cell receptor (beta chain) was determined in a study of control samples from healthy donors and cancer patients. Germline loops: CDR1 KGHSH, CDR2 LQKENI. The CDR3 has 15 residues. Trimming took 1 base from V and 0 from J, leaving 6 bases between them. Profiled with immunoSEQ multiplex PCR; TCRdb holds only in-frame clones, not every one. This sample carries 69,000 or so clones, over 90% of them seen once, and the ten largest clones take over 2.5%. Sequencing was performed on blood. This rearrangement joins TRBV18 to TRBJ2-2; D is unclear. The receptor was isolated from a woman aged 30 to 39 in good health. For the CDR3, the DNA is TGTGCCAGCTCACCACGTACACCGAACACCGGGGAGCTGTTTTTT. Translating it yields CASSPRTPNTGELFF.